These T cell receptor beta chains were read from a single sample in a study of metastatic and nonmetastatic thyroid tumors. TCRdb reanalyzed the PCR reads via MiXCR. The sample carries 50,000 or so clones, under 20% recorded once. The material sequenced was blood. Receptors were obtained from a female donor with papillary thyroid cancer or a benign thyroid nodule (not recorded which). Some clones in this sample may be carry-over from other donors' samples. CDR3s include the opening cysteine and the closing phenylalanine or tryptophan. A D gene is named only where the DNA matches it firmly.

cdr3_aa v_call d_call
CSARTPRGYNEQFF TRBV20-1 .
CASSLVAAGGETQYF TRBV7-2 TRBD2
CASSIHSGSYNEQFF TRBV6-1 TRBD2
CASSLGQVPTDTQYF TRBV11-2 .
CSVEKGTLQFF TRBV29-1 .
CNARRDTGQGFEQFF TRBV20-1 TRBD1
CASSSLVGTSGGQETQYF TRBV28 TRBD2
CSVEDRARSPDQFF TRBV29-1 .
CASSESNSPLHF TRBV18 .
CASRVRGRRVNEQFF TRBV6-1 .
CAWKKGGNTIYF TRBV30 .
CASSLVMTSGVPGNEQFF TRBV9 TRBD2
CAWSVRRGARGGNTGELFF TRBV30 .
CASSTTIFPGETGELFF TRBV27 .